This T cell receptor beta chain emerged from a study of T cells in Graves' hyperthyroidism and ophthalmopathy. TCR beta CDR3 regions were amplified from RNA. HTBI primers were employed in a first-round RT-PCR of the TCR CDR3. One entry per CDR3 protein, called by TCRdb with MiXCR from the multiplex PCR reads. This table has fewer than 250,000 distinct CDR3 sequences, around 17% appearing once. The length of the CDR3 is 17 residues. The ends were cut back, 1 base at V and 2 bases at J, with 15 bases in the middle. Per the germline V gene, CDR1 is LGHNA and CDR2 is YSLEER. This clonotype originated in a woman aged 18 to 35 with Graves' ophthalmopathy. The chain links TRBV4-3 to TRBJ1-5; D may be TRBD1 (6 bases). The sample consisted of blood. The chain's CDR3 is CASSQVWGGRGNQPQHF. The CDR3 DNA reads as TGCGCCAGCAGCCAAGTGTGGGGGGGCAGAGGCAATCAGCCCCAGCATTTT.